Presented here are 2 T cell receptor beta chains from one specimen sequenced in a study of cytomegalovirus exposure and HLA in healthy donors. In the PCR, 60 Vbeta and 13 Jbeta primers were used. Using immunoSEQ multiplex PCR, the repertoire was profiled, and TCRdb retains in-frame clones only, with some absent. Found here are about 170,000 clones; the top ten clones hold approximately 0.8%. The sequencing sample was made of PBMCs. The source is a woman in her late teens or twenties in good health and CMV-seropositive.

This chain joins TRBV4-1 and TRBJ2-3; no clear D gene. CDR1 is MGHRA and CDR2 is YSYEKL in the germline V gene. The CDR3 length is 15 residues. V was shortened by 1 base and J by 2 bases, with 10 bases between the two germline ends. The CDR3 coding sequence is TGCGCCAGCAGCCAAGGGCCTCAGTACACAGATACGCAGTATTTT. As protein: CASSQGPQYTDTQYF.

The chain has TRBV19 and TRBJ2-1; weak D call: TRBD2 (6 bases). Deletions cut 0 bases from V and 9 bases from J, with 12 bases between. CDR3 length equals 14 residues. In germline, CDR1 is LNHDA, CDR2 SQIVND (reference sequence). This chain's CDR3 is CASSIEGGYGEQFF. CDR3 DNA sequence: TGTGCCAGTAGTATAGAGGGGGGTTACGGTGAGCAGTTCTTC. The full variable domain, its missing parts supplied by reference TRBV19 and TRBJ2-1, is DGGITQSPKYLFRKEGQNVTLSCEQNLNHDAMYWYRQDPGQGLRLIYYSQIVNDFQKGDIAEGYSVSREKKESFPLTVTSAQKNPTAFYLCASSIEGGYGEQFFGPGTRLTVL.